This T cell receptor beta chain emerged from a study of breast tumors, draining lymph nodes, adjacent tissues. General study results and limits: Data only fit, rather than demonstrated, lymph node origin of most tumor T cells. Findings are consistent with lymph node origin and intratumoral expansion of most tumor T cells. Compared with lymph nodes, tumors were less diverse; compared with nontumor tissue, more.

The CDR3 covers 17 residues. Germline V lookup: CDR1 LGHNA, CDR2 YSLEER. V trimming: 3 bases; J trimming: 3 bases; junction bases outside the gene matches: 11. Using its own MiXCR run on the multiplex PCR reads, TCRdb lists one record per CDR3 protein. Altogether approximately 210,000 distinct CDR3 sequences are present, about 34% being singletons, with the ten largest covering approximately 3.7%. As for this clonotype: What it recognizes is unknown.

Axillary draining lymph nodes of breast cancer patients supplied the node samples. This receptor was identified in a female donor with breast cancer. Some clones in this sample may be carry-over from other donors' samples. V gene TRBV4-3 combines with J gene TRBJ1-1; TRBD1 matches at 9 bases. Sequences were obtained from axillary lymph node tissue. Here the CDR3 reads CASSHGRGQGLYTEAFF. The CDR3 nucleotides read TGCGCCAGCAGCCACGGGCGGGGACAGGGATTATACACTGAAGCTTTCTTT.